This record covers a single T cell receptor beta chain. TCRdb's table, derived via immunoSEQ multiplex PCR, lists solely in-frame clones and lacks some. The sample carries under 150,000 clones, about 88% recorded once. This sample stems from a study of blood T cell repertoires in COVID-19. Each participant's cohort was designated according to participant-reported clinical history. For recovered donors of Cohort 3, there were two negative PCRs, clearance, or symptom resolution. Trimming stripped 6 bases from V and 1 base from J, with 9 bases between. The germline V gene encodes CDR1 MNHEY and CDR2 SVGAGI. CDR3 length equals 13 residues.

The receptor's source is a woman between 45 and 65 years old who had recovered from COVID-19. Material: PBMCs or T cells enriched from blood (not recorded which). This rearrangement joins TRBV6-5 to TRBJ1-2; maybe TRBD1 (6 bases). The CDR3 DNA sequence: TGTGCCAGCAGCCGGACAGTTAACTATGGCTACACCTTC. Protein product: CASSRTVNYGYTF.